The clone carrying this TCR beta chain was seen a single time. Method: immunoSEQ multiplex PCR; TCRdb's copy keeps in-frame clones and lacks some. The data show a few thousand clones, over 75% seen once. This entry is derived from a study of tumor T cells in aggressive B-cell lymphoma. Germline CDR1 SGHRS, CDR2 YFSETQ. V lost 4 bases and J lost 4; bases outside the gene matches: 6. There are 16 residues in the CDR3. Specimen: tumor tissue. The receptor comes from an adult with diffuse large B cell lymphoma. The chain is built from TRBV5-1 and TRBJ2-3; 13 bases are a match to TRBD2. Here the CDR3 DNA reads TGCGCCAGCAGCCCAAGACTAGCGGGGGGCGCAGATACGCAGTATTTT. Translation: CASSPRLAGGADTQYF.